These T cell receptor beta chains were read from a single sample in a study of blood T cell repertoires in COVID-19. This table comes from immunoSEQ multiplex PCR, and its TCRdb copy is limited to in-frame clones, with some not included. The sample yields some 70,000 clones, about 87% seen once. The sample was peripheral blood. These TCRs come from a woman aged 80 or over with active COVID-19. CDR3s include the opening cysteine and the closing phenylalanine or tryptophan. D genes are given only for firm matches. The size of a clone is reported for some rows only, either as once, few or many, or as a class for expanded clones.

abundance	d_gene	v_gene	j_gene	CDR3aa	CDR3nt
once	TRBD2	TRBV7-2	TRBJ2-6	CASSPPTSRLSGANVLTF	TGTGCCAGCAGCCCCCCGACTAGCCGATTATCTGGGGCCAACGTCCTGACTTTC
NA	TRBD1	TRBV5-1	TRBJ2-7	CASSPQGQGTYEQYF	TGCGCCAGCAGCCCCCAGGGACAGGGGACTTACGAGCAGTACTTC
NA	NA	TRBV11-2	TRBJ2-7	CASSLVYGSYEQYF	TGTGCCAGCAGCTTAGTATACGGGAGCTACGAGCAGTACTTC
NA	NA	TRBV27	TRBJ1-3	CASSFAPRLSGNTIYF	TGTGCCAGCAGTTTCGCCCCTCGACTTTCTGGAAACACCATATATTTT
NA	NA	TRBV11-3	TRBJ2-3	CASSLGVDRFTDTQYF	TGTGCCAGCAGCTTAGGTGTCGACAGATTCACAGATACGCAGTATTTT
NA	NA	TRBV29-1	TRBJ1-5	CSVASLGIDQPQHF	TGCAGCGTCGCCTCGCTCGGGATAGATCAGCCCCAGCATTTT
NA	TRBD1	TRBV24-1	TRBJ2-1	CATSDRQGVSYNEQFF	TGTGCCACCAGTGATCGACAGGGGGTTTCCTACAATGAGCAGTTCTTC
NA	TRBD1	TRBV15	TRBJ1-4	CATSRETGVYEKLFF	TGTGCCACCAGCAGAGAGACAGGGGTCTATGAAAAACTGTTTTTT
NA	NA	TRBV19	TRBJ2-3	CASKTTNTDTQYF	TGTGCCAGTAAAACCACAAACACAGATACGCAGTATTTT
NA	NA	TRBV5-8	TRBJ2-5	CATQRRYRQETQYF	TGTGCCACCCAGCGCCGGTACAGGCAAGAGACCCAGTACTTC
NA	TRBD1	TRBV2	TRBJ2-7	CASGRQGFNEQYF	TGTGCCAGCGGGCGACAGGGCTTCAACGAGCAGTACTTC
NA	TRBD2	TRBV5-1	TRBJ2-1	CASSTGGPHNEQFF	TGCGCCAGCAGCACGGGAGGGCCCCACAATGAGCAGTTCTTC
NA	TRBD2	TRBV2	TRBJ2-3	CASSPGLGGTDTQYF	TGTGCCAGCAGCCCGGGACTAGGGGGAACAGATACGCAGTATTTT
NA	TRBD2	TRBV7-2	TRBJ2-1	CASSPGLAGGDNEQFF	TGTGCCAGCAGCCCGGGACTAGCGGGAGGCGACAATGAGCAGTTCTTC
NA	NA	TRBV5-1	TRBJ1-2	CASSLLVNYGYTF	TGCGCCAGCAGCTTGTTAGTTAACTATGGCTACACCTTC
many	NA	TRBV4-2	TRBJ1-2	CASSQELYGYTF	TGTGCCAGCAGCCAAGAACTCTATGGCTACACCTTC
few	TRBD1	TRBV7-9	TRBJ2-7	CASSLGTGTGGHEQYF	TGTGCCAGCAGCTTAGGCACCGGGACAGGGGGACACGAGCAGTACTTC
NA	NA	TRBV9	TRBJ2-5	CASSPGTTQETQYF	TGTGCCAGCAGCCCCGGGACAACCCAAGAGACCCAGTACTTC
NA	NA	TRBV7-8	TRBJ2-1	CASSLVGSLRNEQFF	TGTGCCAGCAGCTTAGTTGGGAGTCTGAGAAATGAGCAGTTCTTC
NA	TRBD1	TRBV10-1	TRBJ2-2	CASIIGTEHTGELFF	TGCGCCAGCATAATCGGGACAGAGCACACCGGGGAGCTGTTTTTT
NA	NA	TRBV19	TRBJ1-5	CASSIVSDQPQHF	TGTGCCAGTAGTATAGTGTCGGATCAGCCCCAGCATTTT
NA	NA	TRBV7-2	TRBJ2-3	CASSPRPQGDTQYF	TGTGCCAGCAGTCCGCGTCCACAGGGAGATACGCAGTATTTT
NA	NA	TRBV7-2	TRBJ2-2	CASSLMRGNTGELFF	TGTGCCAGCAGCTTAATGCGAGGGAACACCGGGGAGCTGTTTTTT
NA	TRBD2	TRBV6-1	TRBJ2-5	CASSAMVPAGGQETQYF	TGTGCCAGCAGTGCCATGGTTCCAGCGGGAGGCCAAGAGACCCAGTACTTC
NA	NA	TRBV7-2	TRBJ2-7	CASSLGGGPQYEQYF	TGTGCCAGCAGCTTAGGCGGAGGGCCTCAGTACGAGCAGTACTTC
NA	TRBD1	TRBV27	TRBJ2-3	CASSFVLTGGNADTQYF	TGTGCCAGCAGTTTTGTCCTGACAGGGGGCAATGCAGATACGCAGTATTTT
NA	TRBD1	TRBV18	TRBJ1-5	CASSPTGTANQPQHF	TGTGCCAGCTCACCGACAGGGACGGCCAATCAGCCCCAGCATTTT
NA	NA	TRBV29-1	TRBJ2-1	CSVYRRDSNNEQFF	TGCAGCGTCTACCGCCGGGACTCCAACAATGAGCAGTTCTTC
NA	TRBD1	TRBV27	TRBJ2-1	CASSETGVRRFF	TGTGCCAGCAGTGAAACAGGGGTTCGTCGGTTCTTC
few	TRBD2	TRBV13	TRBJ2-5	CASTPLRGTNQEWTQYF	TGTGCCAGCACCCCCCTAAGAGGGACTAACCAAGAGTGGACCCAGTACTTC
NA	TRBD2	TRBV11-2	TRBJ2-3	CASSLGASGYTDTQYF	TGTGCCAGCAGCTTAGGAGCTAGCGGGTACACAGATACGCAGTATTTT
NA	TRBD2	TRBV3-1/TRBV3-2	TRBJ2-2	CASSQDPRTSEGPGELFF	TGTGCCAGCAGCCAAGACCCCCGGACTAGCGAGGGACCCGGGGAGCTGTTTTTT
NA	NA	TRBV10-2	TRBJ2-7	CTSTPSSAYEQYF	TGCACCAGCACTCCTAGTTCTGCCTACGAGCAGTACTTC
few	NA	TRBV7-9	TRBJ2-2	CASSLGQNTGELFF	TGTGCCAGCAGCTTAGGGCAGAACACCGGGGAGCTGTTTTTT
NA	TRBD2	TRBV5-5	TRBJ2-5	CASSWGLAGYQETQYF	TGTGCCAGCAGCTGGGGACTAGCGGGCTACCAAGAGACCCAGTACTTC
NA	NA	TRBV5-1	TRBJ2-5	CASREDINQETQYF	TGCGCCAGCAGAGAAGACATCAACCAAGAGACCCAGTACTTC
NA	TRBD2	TRBV7-9	TRBJ2-1	CASSHNRLAGMTEQFF	TGTGCCAGCAGCCATAATAGGCTAGCGGGAATGACTGAGCAGTTCTTC